These 15 T cell receptor beta chains originate from one sample sequenced in a study of shared T cell receptors in the human thymus. This table comes from immunoSEQ multiplex PCR, and its TCRdb copy is limited to in-frame clones, with some not included. The table has 640,000 or so clones, approximately 89% seen once. The same data also contributed to another study, on human thymus T cells.

Sequenced material: thymocytes. These receptors all come from a boy under three years old with a congenital heart defect.

The chain carries TRBV27 and TRBJ2-7, with D maybe TRBD1 (5 bases). CDR3 length equals 17 residues. V was cut by 5 bases and J by 3 bases, with 23 bases left in between. Germline CDR1 MNHEY, CDR2 SMNVEV (reference sequence). CDR3 sequence reads: CASSPHASDSTNYEQYF. The CDR3, as DNA: TGTGCCAGCAGTCCCCACGCCTCCGACAGTACGAACTACGAGCAGTACTTC.

The J gene is TRBJ1-3, the V gene TRBV4-1, with TRBD1 matching 10 bases. There are 17 residues in the CDR3. The V segment lost 1 base and the J segment 1 base; nucleotides outside the gene matches: 4. CDR1 is MGHRA, CDR2 YSYEKL, per germline. The CDR3 reads CASSQATGGSSGNTIYF. The CDR3, as DNA: TGCGCCAGCAGCCAAGCGACAGGGGGCTCTTCTGGAAACACCATATATTTT.

This chain uses TRBV6-6 with TRBJ1-5; 9 nucleotides match TRBD1. CDR1 and CDR2 (germline): MNHNY, SVGAGI (reference sequence). V was pared by 0 bases and J by 4 bases, with 1 base of the junction left unmatched. The CDR3 is 15 residues long. CDR3 bases: TGTGCCAGCAGTTACTCACAGGGGGCAAATCAGCCCCAGCATTTT. Translation gives CASSYSQGANQPQHF.

The rearrangement joins TRBV2 to TRBJ1-6; weak D call: TRBD1 (5 bases). CDR3 length equals 12 residues. V lost 6 bases to trimming and J lost 13 bases, with 13 bases between them. From germline, CDR1 is SNHLY and CDR2 FYNNEI. CDR3 coding DNA: TGTGCCAGCAGGGCAGGGTTAGCTCCCCTCCACTTT. Amino acids: CASRAGLAPLHF.

Notes on this clone: The same CDR3 also results from other DNA sequences found in this sample. The genes are TRBV27 and TRBJ2-1, with TRBD2 identical over 12 bases. J gave up 0 bases and V 9 bases, and 18 bases lay outside the gene matches. The CDR3 sequence is 20 residues long. CDR1 is MNHEY and CDR2 is SMNVEV in the germline V gene (reference sequence). The CDR3 region is CASKPLAGGPTQSSYNEQFF. Here the CDR3 DNA reads TGTGCCAGTAAGCCACTAGCGGGGGGCCCCACCCAGAGCTCCTACAATGAGCAGTTCTTC.

V usage is TRBV4-1 and J usage is TRBJ2-7; D gene uncertain. The ends were cut back, 0 bases at V and 0 bases at J, with 15 bases in the middle. Germline CDR1 and CDR2: MGHRA and YSYEKL. CDR3 length: 17 amino acids. CDR3 sequence: CASSQDTNNLHSYEQYF. The CDR3 DNA follows: TGCGCCAGCAGCCAAGATACCAACAACCTCCACTCCTACGAGCAGTACTTC.

This clone was observed a few times. The chain carries TRBV6-1 and TRBJ2-5, with 7 bases that match TRBD2. Germline V gene data show CDR1 as MNHNS and CDR2 as SASEGT. The CDR3 runs to 16 residues. V dropped 2 bases and J dropped 4; count of bases not matched to a gene: 10. The CDR3 region has the DNA TGTGCCAGCAGTGAAAGGTGGGAGGGGTCGTCAGAGACCCAGTACTTC. This gives the protein CASSERWEGSSETQYF.

V is TRBV28 and J is TRBJ1-5; 7 bases match TRBD1. Trimming removed 7 bases from V and 0 bases from J; junction bases left unmatched: 9. The CDR3 runs 16 residues. In germline, CDR1 is MDHEN, CDR2 SYDVKM. CDR3 region: CASTGTVGNSNQPQHF. DNA of the CDR3: TGTGCCAGCACCGGGACAGTTGGGAATAGCAATCAGCCCCAGCATTTT.

V and J are TRBV7-9 and TRBJ2-3, with a tentative D call TRBD2 (6 bases). Germline CDR1 reads SEHNR; CDR2 reads FQNEAQ (reference sequence). The V end lost 7 bases, the J end lost 2 bases, and 19 bases lay between the germline ends. The CDR3 spans 16 residues. The CDR3 here is CASKGVGGKPTDTQYF. The CDR3 DNA reads TGTGCCAGCAAGGGTGTCGGCGGGAAGCCCACAGATACGCAGTATTTT.

This chain connects TRBV30 to TRBJ1-5, with D hard to call. Deletions cut 2 bases from V and 12 bases from J, with 5 bases between. CDR1 and CDR2 from the germline V gene are GTSNPN and SVGIG (reference sequence). The CDR3 loop spans 9 amino acids. CDR3: CAWSPRQHF. The CDR3 nucleotides read TGTGCCTGGAGTCCCCGCCAGCATTTT. Full variable domain (missing parts from reference TRBV30 and TRBJ1-5): SQTIHQWPATLVQPVGSPLSLECTVEGTSNPNLYWYRQAAGRGLQLLFYSVGIGQISSEVPQNLSASRPQDRQFILSSKKLLLSDSGFYLCAWSPRQHFGDGTRLSIL.

This clone was seen a handful of times. Because the CDR3's place on the DNA is in doubt, the DNA is left out and the CDR3 is given as listed by TCRdb. This chain uses TRBV6-6 with TRBJ1-4; the D call of TRBD1 is as the table states it, not checked on the DNA. From germline, CDR1 is MNHNY and CDR2 SVGAGI (reference sequence). The CDR3 spans 14 residues, counting both ends. CDR3 residues: CASSSSTGGEKLFF.

This sequence joins TRBV6-5 and TRBJ2-5; 8 positions agree with TRBD2. J lost 4 bases, V lost 5 bases, and 9 bases had no gene match. The length of the CDR3 is 15 residues. Germline CDR1 is MNHEY and CDR2 is SVGAGI. The CDR3 DNA reads TGTGCCAGCAGTCAGTCGACTAGCGTGAGAGAGACCCAGTACTTC. Encoded protein: CASSQSTSVRETQYF.

This clone was observed once. The chain links TRBV7-2 to TRBJ2-1; 9 bases fit TRBD2. The CDR3 is 16 residues long. Germline CDR1 and CDR2: SGHTA and FQGNSA. J lost 2 bases, V lost 5 bases, and 7 bases had no gene match. CDR3 DNA sequence: TGTGCCAGCAGCATACCTAAGCGGGAGGCCTACAATGAGCAGTTCTTC. It specifies CASSIPKREAYNEQFF.

The chain carries TRBV4-3 and TRBJ2-1; 10 positions agree with TRBD2. This CDR3 is built from 17 residues. V dropped 1 base and J dropped 4; count of bases not matched to a gene: 7. CDR1 and CDR2 (germline): LGHNA, YSLEER. The CDR3 sequence: CASSQAHSGGPYNEQFF. For the CDR3, the DNA is TGCGCCAGCAGCCAAGCACATAGCGGGGGGCCGTACAATGAGCAGTTCTTC.

V and J are TRBV9 and TRBJ2-7; 8 bases map to TRBD2. J lost 0 bases, V lost 3 bases, and 8 bases had no gene match. From germline, CDR1 is SGDLS and CDR2 YYNGEE. There are 16 residues in the CDR3. CDR3 DNA: TGTGCCAGCAGCGGGGTAAGCGGGAGCGGCTCCTACGAGCAGTACTTC. Amino acid sequence: CASSGVSGSGSYEQYF.